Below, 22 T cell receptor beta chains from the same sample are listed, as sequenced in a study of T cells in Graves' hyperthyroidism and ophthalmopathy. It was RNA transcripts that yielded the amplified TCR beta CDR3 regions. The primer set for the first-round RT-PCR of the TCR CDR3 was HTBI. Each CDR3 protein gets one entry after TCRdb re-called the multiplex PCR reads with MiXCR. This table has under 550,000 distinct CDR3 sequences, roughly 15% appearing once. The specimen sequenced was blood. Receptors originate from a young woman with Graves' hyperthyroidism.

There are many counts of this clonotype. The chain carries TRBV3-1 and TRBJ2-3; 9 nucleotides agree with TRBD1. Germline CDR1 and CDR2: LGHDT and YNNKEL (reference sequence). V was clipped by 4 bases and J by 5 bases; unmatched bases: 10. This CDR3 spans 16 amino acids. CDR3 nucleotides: TGTGCCAGCAGCCTTCCACTAGCGACAGGGGGAGATACGCAGTATTTT. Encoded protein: CASSLPLATGGDTQYF.

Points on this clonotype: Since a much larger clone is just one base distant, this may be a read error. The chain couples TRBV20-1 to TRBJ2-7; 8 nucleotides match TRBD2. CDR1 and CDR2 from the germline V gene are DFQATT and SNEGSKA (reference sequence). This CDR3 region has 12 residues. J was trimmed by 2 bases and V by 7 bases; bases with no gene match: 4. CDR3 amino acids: CSVTAGAYEQYF. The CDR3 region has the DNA TGCAGTGTAACAGCGGGAGCCTACGAGCAGTACTTC.

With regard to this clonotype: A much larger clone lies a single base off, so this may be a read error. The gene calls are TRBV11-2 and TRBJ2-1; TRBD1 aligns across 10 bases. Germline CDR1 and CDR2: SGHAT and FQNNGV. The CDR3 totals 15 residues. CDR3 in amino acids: CAGSSGTGVHNEQFF. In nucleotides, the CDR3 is TGTGCCGGCAGCTCCGGGACAGGGGTCCACAATGAGCAGTTCTTC.

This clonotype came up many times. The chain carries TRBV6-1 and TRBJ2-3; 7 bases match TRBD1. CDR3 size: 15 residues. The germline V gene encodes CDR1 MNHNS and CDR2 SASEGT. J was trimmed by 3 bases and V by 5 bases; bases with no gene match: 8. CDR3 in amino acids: CASSRTGVGTDTQYF. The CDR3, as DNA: TGTGCCAGCAGTAGAACAGGGGTGGGGACAGATACGCAGTATTTT.

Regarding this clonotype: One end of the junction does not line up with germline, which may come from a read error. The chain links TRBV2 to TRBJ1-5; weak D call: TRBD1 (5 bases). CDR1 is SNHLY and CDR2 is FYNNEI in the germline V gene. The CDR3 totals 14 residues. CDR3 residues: CASTVQDRNQPQHF. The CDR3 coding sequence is TGTGCCAGCACCGTACAGGATCGGAATCAGCCTCAGCATTTT.

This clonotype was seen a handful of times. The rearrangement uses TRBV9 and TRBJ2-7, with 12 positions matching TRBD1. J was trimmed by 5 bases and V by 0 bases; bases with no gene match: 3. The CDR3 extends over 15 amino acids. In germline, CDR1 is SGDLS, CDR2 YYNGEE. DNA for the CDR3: TGTGCCAGCAGCGTAGAGGGACAGGGGGCCAACGAGCAGTACTTC. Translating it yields CASSVEGQGANEQYF.

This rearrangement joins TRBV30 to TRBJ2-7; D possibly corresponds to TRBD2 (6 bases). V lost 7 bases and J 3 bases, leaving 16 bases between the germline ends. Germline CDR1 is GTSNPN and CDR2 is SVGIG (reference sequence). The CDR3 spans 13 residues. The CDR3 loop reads CAFDKAGGYEQYF. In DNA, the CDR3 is TGTGCCTTTGATAAAGCGGGTGGCTACGAGCAGTACTTC.

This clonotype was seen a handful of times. The CDR3 region has the DNA TGTGCCAGTAGTATAGATCCCGGACAGGGTTACGCTGACTGTGGCTACACCTTC. Translated: CASSIDPGQGYADCGYTF. The chain uses TRBV19 and TRBJ1-2, with 8 nucleotides matching TRBD1. Germline-derived CDR1 and CDR2 are LNHDA and SQIVND (reference sequence). The trim removed 0 bases at V and 7 bases at J, leaving 16 bases unmatched. This CDR3 has 18 residues.

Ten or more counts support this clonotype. The CDR3 nucleotides are TGTGCCAGCAGTTTAGCATCTAGCGGGAGGGCCGGGACCAAAAACATTCAGTACTTC. This gives the protein CASSLASSGRAGTKNIQYF. The rearrangement links TRBV28 to TRBJ2-4; TRBD2 aligns across 12 bases. Trimming removed 2 bases from V and 2 bases from J; junction bases left unmatched: 10. The CDR3 has 19 amino acids. The germline V gene encodes CDR1 MDHEN and CDR2 SYDVKM.

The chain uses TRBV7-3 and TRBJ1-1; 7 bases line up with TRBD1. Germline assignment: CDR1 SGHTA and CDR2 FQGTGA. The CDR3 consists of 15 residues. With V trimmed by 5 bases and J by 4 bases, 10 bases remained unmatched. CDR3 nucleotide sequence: TGTGCCAGCAGCGCTTGGGACAGACTAAGCACTGAAGCTTTCTTT. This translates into CASSAWDRLSTEAFF.

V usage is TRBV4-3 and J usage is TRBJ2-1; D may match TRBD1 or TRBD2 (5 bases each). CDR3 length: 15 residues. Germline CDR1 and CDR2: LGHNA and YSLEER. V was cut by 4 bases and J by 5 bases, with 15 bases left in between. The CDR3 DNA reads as TGCGCCAGCAGCCGAGGGACCCTAACCAACAATGAGCAGTTCTTC. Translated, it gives CASSRGTLTNNEQFF.

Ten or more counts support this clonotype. The CDR3 here is CSATGLAGGYNEQFF. The CDR3 DNA is TGCAGTGCGACGGGACTAGCGGGGGGCTACAATGAGCAGTTCTTC. The rearrangement uses TRBV20-1 and TRBJ2-1; 15 bases line up with TRBD2. CDR3 length: 15 amino acids. CDR1 and CDR2 from the germline V gene are DFQATT and SNEGSKA (reference sequence). J was trimmed by 3 bases and V by 6 bases; bases with no gene match: 3.

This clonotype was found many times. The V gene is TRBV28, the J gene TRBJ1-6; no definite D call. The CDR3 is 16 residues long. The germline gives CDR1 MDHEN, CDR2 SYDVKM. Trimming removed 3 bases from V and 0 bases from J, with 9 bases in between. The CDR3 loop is CASSLGGSSYNSPLHF. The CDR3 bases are TGTGCCAGCAGTTTGGGTGGGAGCTCCTATAATTCACCCCTCCACTTT.

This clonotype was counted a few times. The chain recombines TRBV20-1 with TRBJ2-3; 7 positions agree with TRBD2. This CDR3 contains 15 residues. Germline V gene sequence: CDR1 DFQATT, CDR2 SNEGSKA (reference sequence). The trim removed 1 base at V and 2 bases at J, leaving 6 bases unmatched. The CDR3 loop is CSARAPSGYTDTQYF. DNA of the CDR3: TGCAGTGCTAGAGCTCCTAGCGGCTACACAGATACGCAGTATTTT.

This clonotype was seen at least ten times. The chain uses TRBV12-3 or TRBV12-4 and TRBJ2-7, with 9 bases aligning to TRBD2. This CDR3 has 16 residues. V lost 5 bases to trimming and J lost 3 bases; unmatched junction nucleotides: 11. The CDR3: CASSVSGSSGIYEQYF. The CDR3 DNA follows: TGTGCCAGCAGTGTTAGCGGGAGCTCCGGGATCTACGAGCAGTACTTC.

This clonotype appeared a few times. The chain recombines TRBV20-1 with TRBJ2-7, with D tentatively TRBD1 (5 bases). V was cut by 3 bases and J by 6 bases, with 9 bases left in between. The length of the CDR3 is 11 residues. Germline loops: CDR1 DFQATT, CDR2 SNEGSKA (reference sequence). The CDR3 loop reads CSASQGPEQYF. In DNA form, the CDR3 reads TGCAGTGCTAGTCAGGGCCCCGAGCAGTACTTC.

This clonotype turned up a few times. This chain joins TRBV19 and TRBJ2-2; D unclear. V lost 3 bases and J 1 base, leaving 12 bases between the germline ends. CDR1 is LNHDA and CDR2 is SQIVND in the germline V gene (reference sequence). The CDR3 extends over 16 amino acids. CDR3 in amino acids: CASSISSRGNTGELFF. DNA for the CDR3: TGTGCCAGTAGTATCTCCTCCAGAGGGAACACCGGGGAGCTGTTTTTT.

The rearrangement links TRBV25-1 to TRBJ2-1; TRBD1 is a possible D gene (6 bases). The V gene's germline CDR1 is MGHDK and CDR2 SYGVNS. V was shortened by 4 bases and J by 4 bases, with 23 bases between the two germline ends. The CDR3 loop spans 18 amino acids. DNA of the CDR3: TGTGCCAGCAGTGCCCAAACAGGGATTGCGGCCTATTACAATGAGCAGTTCTTC. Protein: CASSAQTGIAAYYNEQFF.

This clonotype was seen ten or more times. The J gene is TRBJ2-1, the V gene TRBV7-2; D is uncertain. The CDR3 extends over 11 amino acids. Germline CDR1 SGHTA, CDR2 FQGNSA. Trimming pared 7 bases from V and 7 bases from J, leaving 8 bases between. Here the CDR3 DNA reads TGTGCCAGCATGGTAGGAAATGAGCAGTTCTTC. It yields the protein CASMVGNEQFF.

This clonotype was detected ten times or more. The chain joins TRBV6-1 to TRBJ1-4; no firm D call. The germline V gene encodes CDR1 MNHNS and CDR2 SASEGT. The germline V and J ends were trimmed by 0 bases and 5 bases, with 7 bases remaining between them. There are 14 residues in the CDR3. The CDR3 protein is CASSEAVLNEKLFF. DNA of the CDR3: TGTGCCAGCAGTGAAGCGGTCCTGAATGAAAAACTGTTTTTT.

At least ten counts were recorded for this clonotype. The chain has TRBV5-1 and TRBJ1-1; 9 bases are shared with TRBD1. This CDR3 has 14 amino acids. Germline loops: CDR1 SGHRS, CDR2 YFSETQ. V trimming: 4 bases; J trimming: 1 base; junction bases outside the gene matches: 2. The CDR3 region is CASSRDRANTEAFF. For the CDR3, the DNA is TGCGCCAGCAGCCGGGACAGGGCGAACACTGAAGCTTTCTTT.

The CDR3 region has the DNA TGCGCCAGCAGTGAGGGGAGCGGGAGGGTGGAGACCCAGTACTTC. Protein product: CASSEGSGRVETQYF. The J gene is TRBJ2-5, the V gene TRBV10-2; the match to TRBD2 covers 10 bases. The CDR3 spans 15 residues. Trimming cost V 2 bases and J 5 bases; bases outside gene matches: 5. Germline assignment: CDR1 WSHSY and CDR2 SAAADI.